The 6 T cell receptor beta chains presented below share a single source sample, sequenced in a study of cytomegalovirus exposure and HLA in healthy donors. Assay used: immunoSEQ multiplex PCR; TCRdb lists only in-frame clones, some missing. The repertoire holds around 150,000 clones, with 80% to 90% as singletons. Source material: PBMCs. The receptor set was obtained from a woman in her twenties or thirties in good health and CMV-seronegative.

This rearrangement joins TRBV5-1 to TRBJ1-2; 11 bases are a match to TRBD1. J lost 0 bases, V lost 5 bases, and 3 bases had no gene match. CDR3 length: 15 amino acids. Germline V gives CDR1 SGHRS, CDR2 YFSETQ. This chain's CDR3 is CASRPGQGANYGYTF. CDR3 nucleotide sequence: TGCGCCAGCAGGCCGGGACAGGGGGCTAACTATGGCTACACCTTC.

This chain uses TRBV2 with TRBJ2-3; 9 positions match TRBD1. The CDR3 contains 18 residues. Germline V gene data show CDR1 as SNHLY and CDR2 as FYNNEI. The V and J ends lost 4 bases and 0 bases, in that order; junction bases with no gene match: 11. The DNA for the CDR3 is TGTGCCAGCAGTGTCCCTAGACAGGGGGACTCTAGCACAGATACGCAGTATTTT. Protein: CASSVPRQGDSSTDTQYF.

The chain is built from TRBV27 and TRBJ1-2, with TRBD1 as a possible D gene (5 bases). There are 15 residues in the CDR3. V was pared by 6 bases and J by 8 bases, with 22 bases between. Germline V gives CDR1 MNHEY, CDR2 SMNVEV (reference sequence). CDR3 in amino acids: CASRPRRGGDPGYTF. The CDR3, as DNA: TGTGCCAGCAGACCCAGGAGGGGTGGGGATCCAGGCTACACCTTC.

The V gene is TRBV5-4, the J gene TRBJ1-1, with D uncertain. The V gene's germline CDR1 is SGHNT and CDR2 YYREEE (reference sequence). The CDR3 is made up of 15 amino acids. V was clipped by 4 bases and J by 0 bases, with 13 bases between them. This chain's CDR3 is CASSKPLGMNTEAFF. The CDR3 DNA reads TGTGCCAGCAGCAAACCCCTGGGAATGAACACTGAAGCTTTCTTT. Complete variable domain (other parts from reference TRBV5-4 and TRBJ1-1): ETGVTQSPTHLIKTRGQQVTLRCSSQSGHNTVSWYQQALGQGPQFIFQYYREEENGRGNFPPRFSGLQFPNYSSELNVNALELDDSALYLCASSKPLGMNTEAFFGQGTRLTVV.

This rearrangement joins TRBV11-1 to TRBJ2-5, with D possibly being TRBD1 (6 bases). V was clipped by 5 bases and J by 2 bases, with 12 bases between them. The CDR3 is 14 residues long. Per the germline V gene, CDR1 is SGHAT and CDR2 is FQDESV (reference sequence). The CDR3 region is CASSPRTVQETQYF. Written as DNA, the CDR3 is TGTGCCAGCAGCCCGCGGACAGTACAAGAGACCCAGTACTTC.

The V call is TRBV2, the J call TRBJ1-1; TRBD1 might be the D (5 bases). The CDR3 totals 13 residues. V was shortened by 10 bases and J by 4 bases, with 16 bases between the two germline ends. Germline CDR1 reads SNHLY; CDR2 reads FYNNEI. The CDR3 bases are TGTGCCACACTTGGGGACGAGATCACTGAAGCTTTCTTT. Its translation is CATLGDEITEAFF.